This entry features one T cell receptor beta chain sequence. This sample is drawn from a study of OX40 agonist ivuxolimab in advanced cancers. Study information: There were three patients with partial responses, one having hepatocellular carcinoma and two cutaneous melanoma.

Sequencing used immunoSEQ multiplex PCR; TCRdb keeps in-frame clones, though not all of them. This table has 67,000 or so clones, more than 80% appearing once. Germline CDR1 and CDR2: GTSNPN and SVGIG (reference sequence). This CDR3 spans 16 amino acids. Trimming cost V 0 bases and J 0 bases, with 14 bases left between them. This receptor was taken from an adult with an advanced solid tumor such as melanoma, head and neck, liver or kidney cancer. The chain has TRBV30 and TRBJ1-1; D is ambiguous. The source material was CD4+ or CD8+ T cells sorted from blood, sampled in a trial of the OX40 agonist ivuxolimab. CDR3 in amino acids: CAWSVGFPGMNTEAFF. CDR3 nucleotide sequence: TGTGCCTGGAGTGTAGGGTTCCCGGGAATGAACACTGAAGCTTTCTTT.